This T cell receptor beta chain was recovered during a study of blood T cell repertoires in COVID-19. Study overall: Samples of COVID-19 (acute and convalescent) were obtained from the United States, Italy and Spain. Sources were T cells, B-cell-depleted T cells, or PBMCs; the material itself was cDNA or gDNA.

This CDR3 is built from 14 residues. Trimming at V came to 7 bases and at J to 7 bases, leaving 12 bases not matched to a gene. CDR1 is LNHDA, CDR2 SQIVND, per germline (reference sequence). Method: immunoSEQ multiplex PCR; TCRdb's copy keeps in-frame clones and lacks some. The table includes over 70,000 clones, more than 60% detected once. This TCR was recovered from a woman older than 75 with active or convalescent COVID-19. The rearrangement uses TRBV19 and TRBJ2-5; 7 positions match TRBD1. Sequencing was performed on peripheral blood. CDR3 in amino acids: CASKGRQGNGTQYF. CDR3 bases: TGTGCCAGTAAGGGTCGACAGGGTAATGGGACCCAGTACTTC.